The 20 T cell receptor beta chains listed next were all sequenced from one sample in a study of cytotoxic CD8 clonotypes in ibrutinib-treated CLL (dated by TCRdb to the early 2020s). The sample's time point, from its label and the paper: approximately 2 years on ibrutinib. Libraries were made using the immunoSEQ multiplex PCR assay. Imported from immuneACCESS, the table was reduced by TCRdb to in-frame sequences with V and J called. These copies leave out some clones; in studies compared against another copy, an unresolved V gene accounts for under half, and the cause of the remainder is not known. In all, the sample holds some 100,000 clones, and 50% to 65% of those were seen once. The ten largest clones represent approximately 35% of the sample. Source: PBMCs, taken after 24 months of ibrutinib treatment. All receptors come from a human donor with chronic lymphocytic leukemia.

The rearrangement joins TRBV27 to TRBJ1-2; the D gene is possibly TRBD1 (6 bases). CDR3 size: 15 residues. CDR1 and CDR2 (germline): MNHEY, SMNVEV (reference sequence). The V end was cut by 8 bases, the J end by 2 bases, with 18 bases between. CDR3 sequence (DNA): TGTGCCAGCGGTACACGACGGGACACCAACTATGGCTACACCTTC. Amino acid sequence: CASGTRRDTNYGYTF.

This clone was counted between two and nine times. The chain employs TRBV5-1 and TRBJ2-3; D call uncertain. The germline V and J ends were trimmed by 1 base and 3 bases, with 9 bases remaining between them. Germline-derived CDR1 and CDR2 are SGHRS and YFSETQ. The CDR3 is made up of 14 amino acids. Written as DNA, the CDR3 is TGCGCCAGCAGCTTGAGGGATATTACAGATACGCAGTATTTT. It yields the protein CASSLRDITDTQYF.

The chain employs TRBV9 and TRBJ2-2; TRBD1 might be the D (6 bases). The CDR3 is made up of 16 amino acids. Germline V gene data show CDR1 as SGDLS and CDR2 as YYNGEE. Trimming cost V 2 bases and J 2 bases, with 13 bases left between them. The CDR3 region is CASSVHGGLNTGELFF. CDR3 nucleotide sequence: TGTGCCAGCAGCGTTCATGGGGGCTTAAACACCGGGGAGCTGTTTTTT.

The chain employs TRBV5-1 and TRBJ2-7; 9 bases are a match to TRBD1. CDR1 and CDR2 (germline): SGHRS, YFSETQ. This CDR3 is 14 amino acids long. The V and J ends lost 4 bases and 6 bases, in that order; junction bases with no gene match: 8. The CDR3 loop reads CASSLQGAYGEQYF. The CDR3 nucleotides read TGCGCCAGCAGCCTACAGGGGGCTTACGGCGAGCAGTACTTC. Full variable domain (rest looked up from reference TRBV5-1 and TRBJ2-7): KAGVTQTPRYLIKTRGQQVTLSCSPISGHRSVSWYQQTPGQGLQFLFEYFSETQRNKGNFPGRFSGRQFSNSRSEMNVSTLELGDSALYLCASSLQGAYGEQYFGPGTRLTVT.

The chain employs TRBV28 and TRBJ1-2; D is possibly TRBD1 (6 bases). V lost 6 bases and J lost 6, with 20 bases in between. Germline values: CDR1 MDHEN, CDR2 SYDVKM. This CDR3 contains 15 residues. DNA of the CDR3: TGTGCCAGCAGACCCCCCCAGGGGCAGATGAATGGCTACACCTTC. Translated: CASRPPQGQMNGYTF.

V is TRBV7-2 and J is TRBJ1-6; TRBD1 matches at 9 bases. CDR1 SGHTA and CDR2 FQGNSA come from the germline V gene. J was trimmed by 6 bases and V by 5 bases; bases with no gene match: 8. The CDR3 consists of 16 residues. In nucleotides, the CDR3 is TGTGCCAGCAGCGACCCGGGACAGGGAGGTAATTCACCCCTCCACTTT. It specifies CASSDPGQGGNSPLHF.

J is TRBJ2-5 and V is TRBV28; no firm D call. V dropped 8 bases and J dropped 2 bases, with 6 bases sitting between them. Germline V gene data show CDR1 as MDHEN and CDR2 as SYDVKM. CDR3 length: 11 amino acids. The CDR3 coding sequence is TGTGCCAGCGGTCAGCAAGAGACCCAGTACTTC. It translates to CASGQQETQYF.

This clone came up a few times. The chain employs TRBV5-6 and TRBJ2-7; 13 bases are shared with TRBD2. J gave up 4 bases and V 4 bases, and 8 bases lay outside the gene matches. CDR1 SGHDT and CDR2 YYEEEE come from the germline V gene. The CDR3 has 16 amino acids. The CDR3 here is CASSTPTSGGAYEQYF. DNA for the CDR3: TGTGCCAGCAGCACCCCCACTAGCGGGGGGGCGTACGAGCAGTACTTC.

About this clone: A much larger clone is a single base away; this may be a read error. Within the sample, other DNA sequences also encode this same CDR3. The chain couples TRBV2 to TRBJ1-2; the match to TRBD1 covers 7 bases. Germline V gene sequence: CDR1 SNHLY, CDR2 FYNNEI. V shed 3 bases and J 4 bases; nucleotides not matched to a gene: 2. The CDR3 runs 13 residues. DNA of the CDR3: TGTGCCAGCAGTGAGGCAGGGGGCTATGGCTACACCTTC. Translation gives CASSEAGGYGYTF.

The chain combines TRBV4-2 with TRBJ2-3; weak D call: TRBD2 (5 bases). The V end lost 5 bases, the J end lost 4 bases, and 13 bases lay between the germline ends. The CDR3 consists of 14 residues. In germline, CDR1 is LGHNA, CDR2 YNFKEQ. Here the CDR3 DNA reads TGTGCCAGCAGCTTGGAAGCGGCGTCAGATACGCAGTATTTT. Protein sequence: CASSLEAASDTQYF.

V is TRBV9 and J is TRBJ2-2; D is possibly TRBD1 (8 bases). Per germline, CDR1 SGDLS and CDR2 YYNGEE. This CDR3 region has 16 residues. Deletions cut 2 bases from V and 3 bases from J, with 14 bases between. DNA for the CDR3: TGTGCCAGCAGCGTGCGACAGGGGAGGGACACCGGGGAGCTGTTTTTT. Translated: CASSVRQGRDTGELFF.

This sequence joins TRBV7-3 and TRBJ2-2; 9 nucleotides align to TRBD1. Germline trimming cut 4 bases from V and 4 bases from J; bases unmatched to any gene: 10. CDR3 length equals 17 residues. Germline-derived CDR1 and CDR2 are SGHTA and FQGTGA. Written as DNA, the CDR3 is TGTGCCAGCAGCTCCGCTCCTACAGGGGGCCGCACCGGGGAGCTGTTTTTT. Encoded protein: CASSSAPTGGRTGELFF.

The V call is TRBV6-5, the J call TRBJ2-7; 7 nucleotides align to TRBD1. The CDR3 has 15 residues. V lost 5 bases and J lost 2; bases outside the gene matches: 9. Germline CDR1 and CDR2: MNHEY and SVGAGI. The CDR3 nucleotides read TGTGCCAGCAGTGGTGGACAGGCGGCGACCTACGAGCAGTACTTC. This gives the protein CASSGGQAATYEQYF.

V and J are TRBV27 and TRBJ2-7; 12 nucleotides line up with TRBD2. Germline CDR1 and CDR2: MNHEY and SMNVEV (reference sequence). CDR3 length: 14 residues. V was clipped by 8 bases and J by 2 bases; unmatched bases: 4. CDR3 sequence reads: CASRLAGGTYEQYF. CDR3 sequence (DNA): TGTGCCAGCCGCCTAGCGGGGGGGACCTACGAGCAGTACTTC.

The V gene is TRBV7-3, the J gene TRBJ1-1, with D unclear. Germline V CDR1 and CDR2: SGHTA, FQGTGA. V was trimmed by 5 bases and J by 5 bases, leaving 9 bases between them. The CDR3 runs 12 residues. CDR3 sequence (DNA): TGTGCCAGCAGCACATCACGGACTGAAGCTTTCTTT. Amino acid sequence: CASSTSRTEAFF.

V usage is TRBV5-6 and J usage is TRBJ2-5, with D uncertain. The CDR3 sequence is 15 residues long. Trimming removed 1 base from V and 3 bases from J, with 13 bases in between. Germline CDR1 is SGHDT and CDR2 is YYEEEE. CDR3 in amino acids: CASSLYDRDEETQYF. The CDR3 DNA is TGTGCCAGCAGCTTGTATGATAGGGATGAAGAGACCCAGTACTTC.

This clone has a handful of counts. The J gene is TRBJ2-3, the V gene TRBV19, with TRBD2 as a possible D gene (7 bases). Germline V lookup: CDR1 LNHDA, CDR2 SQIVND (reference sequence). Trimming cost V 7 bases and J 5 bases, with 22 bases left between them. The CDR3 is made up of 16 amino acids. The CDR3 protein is CASTSGGPGAVDTQYF. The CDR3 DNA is TGTGCCAGTACCTCCGGGGGGCCAGGGGCGGTAGATACGCAGTATTTT.

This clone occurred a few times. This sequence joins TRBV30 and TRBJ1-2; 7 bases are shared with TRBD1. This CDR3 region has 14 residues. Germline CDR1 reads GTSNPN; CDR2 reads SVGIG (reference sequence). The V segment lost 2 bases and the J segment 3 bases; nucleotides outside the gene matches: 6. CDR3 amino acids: CAWSHDRAHYGYTF. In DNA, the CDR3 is TGTGCCTGGAGTCATGACAGGGCCCACTATGGCTACACCTTC. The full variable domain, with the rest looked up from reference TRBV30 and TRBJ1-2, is SQTIHQWPATLVQPVGSPLSLECTVEGTSNPNLYWYRQAAGRGLQLLFYSVGIGQISSEVPQNLSASRPQDRQFILSSKKLLLSDSGFYLCAWSHDRAHYGYTFGSGTRLTVV.

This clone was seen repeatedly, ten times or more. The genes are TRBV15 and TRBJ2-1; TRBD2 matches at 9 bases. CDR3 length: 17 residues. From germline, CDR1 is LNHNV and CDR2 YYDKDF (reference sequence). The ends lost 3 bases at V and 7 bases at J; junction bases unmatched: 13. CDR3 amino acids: CATSSPIGRGGLNEQFF. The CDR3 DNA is TGTGCCACCAGCAGTCCAATAGGGCGGGGGGGCTTGAATGAGCAGTTCTTC.

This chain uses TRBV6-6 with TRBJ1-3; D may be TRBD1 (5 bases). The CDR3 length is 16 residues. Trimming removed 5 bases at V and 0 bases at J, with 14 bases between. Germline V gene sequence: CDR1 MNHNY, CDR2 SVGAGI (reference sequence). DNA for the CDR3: TGTGCCAGCAGTGCGGTGGGGCTCTCCTCTGGAAACACCATATATTTT. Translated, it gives CASSAVGLSSGNTIYF.